One and the same sample provided the 11 T cell receptor beta chains below, sequenced in a study of CXCR3-negative and CXCR3-positive naive CD8 T cells. The TRB libraries of cDNA were built by UMI-labeled 5' RACE. TCRdb reanalyzed the 5' RACE reads and collapses them to one entry per CDR3 protein, without DNA. This sample's table has some 9,600 distinct CDR3 sequences. The sequencing sample was made of naive CXCR3- CD8+ T cells from blood. As for subset: CD45RO-CCR7+CD27+CD95- naive CD8+ T cells lacking CXCR3 (TNR3-). Receptors originate from a human donor in good health. Some clones in this sample may be carry-over from other donors' samples.

V and J are TRBV12-3 or TRBV12-4 and TRBJ2-1; TCRdb's D call, TRBD1, is unchecked because there is no DNA. CDR3 size: 15 residues. The CDR3 spells CASSFEENFPNEQFF.

This clonotype is medium-sized (0.01 to 0.1%) by frequency. The CDR3 reads CASSLASSYEQYF. The chain recombines TRBV5-1 with TRBJ2-7. Per germline, CDR1 SGHRS and CDR2 YFSETQ. CDR3 size: 13 residues.

The chain is built from TRBV23-1 and TRBJ2-1; TCRdb outputs TRBD2, but without DNA this stays unchecked. TRBV23-1 is known as an ORF, though its function is uncertain. The CDR3 contains 17 residues. Here the CDR3 reads CASSQSRGTSRRDEQFF.

The V call is TRBV29-1, the J call TRBJ2-1; TCRdb selects TRBD1, and the lack of DNA leaves this call unchecked. Germline V gene lookup returns CDR1 SQVTM and CDR2 ANQGSEA. The CDR3 spans 12 residues. CDR3: CSVGTGNNEQFF.

The chain combines TRBV4-3 with TRBJ2-1; the TRBD1 assignment by TCRdb is unverifiable without DNA. Germline V lookup: CDR1 LGHNA, CDR2 YSLEER. CDR3 length: 16 residues. CDR3: CASSTQDRALYNEQFF.

Considering frequency, this clonotype is medium-sized (0.01 to 0.1%). The J gene is TRBJ1-1, the V gene TRBV29-1. The CDR3 loop spans 15 amino acids. Germline V gene data show CDR1 as SQVTM and CDR2 as ANQGSEA. The CDR3 protein is CSVEGTVSGNTEAFF.

The V call is TRBV11-3, the J call TRBJ2-1; TCRdb calls TRBD2, which cannot be checked without DNA. CDR1 is SGHNT, CDR2 YENEEA, per germline. This CDR3 contains 15 residues. The CDR3 loop is CASSLRTGGPIEQFF.

This clonotype shows up as medium-sized by frequency. This chain uses TRBV11-2 with TRBJ2-1; TCRdb outputs TRBD1, but without DNA this stays unchecked. The CDR3 totals 14 residues. The germline gives CDR1 SGHAT, CDR2 FQNNGV. The CDR3 loop reads CASSLLSDGSGLVF.

By frequency, this clonotype is medium-sized. The rearrangement links TRBV12-3 or TRBV12-4 to TRBJ2-1. The CDR3 has 15 residues. Here the CDR3 reads CVSSLGSAGDNEQFF.

The chain joins TRBV16 to TRBJ1-1; the TRBD1 assignment by TCRdb is unverifiable without DNA. The CDR3 contains 15 residues. The germline CDR1 and CDR2 sequences are KGHSY and FQNENV. The CDR3 region is CASSQGQGAYTEAFF.

This chain's CDR3 is CASSPRVNYGYTF. The J gene is TRBJ1-2, the V gene TRBV13; with no DNA, the TCRdb D assignment of TRBD1 cannot be verified. The CDR3 contains 13 residues. Germline values: CDR1 PRHDT, CDR2 FYEKMQ (reference sequence). The whole variable domain, remainder taken from reference TRBV13 and TRBJ1-2, is AAGVIQSPRHLIKEKRETATLKCYPIPRHDTVYWYQQGPGQDPQFLISFYEKMQSDKGSIPDRFSAQQFSDYHSELNMSSLELGDSALYFCASSPRVNYGYTFGSGTRLTVV.